This T cell receptor (beta chain) stems from a study of blood T cells in healthy people across ages. Whole-study results and caveats: Relative to aged donors, long-lived donors carried more naive CD4+ cells and displayed higher diversity. Roughly linear age-related decline in beta diversity appeared, significant by age approximately 43. Naive T cell percentage by flow cytometry tracked strongly with beta diversity.

This clonotype was found many times. Its cognate antigen is unknown. Trimming took 5 bases from V and 2 from J; bases not matched to a gene: 6. This CDR3 spans 15 amino acids. CDR1 and CDR2 from the germline V gene are SGHTA and FQGTGA. For the second PCR, which ran for about 6 to 11 cycles, a sample-barcoded 5' primer and a J-beta primer mix were used. MiXCR was run by TCRdb on the 5' RACE reads, yielding one entry per CDR3 protein. The sample holds approximately 960,000 distinct CDR3 sequences, about 29% seen once. These data also featured in a second study, about T cells of mothers and their children.

The sequence was collected from a middle-aged woman in good health. The chain uses TRBV7-3 and TRBJ2-5; 9 nucleotides align to TRBD1. The sample comprised blood. Written as DNA, the CDR3 is TGTGCCAGCAGCCTAGGGACAGGGCCTCAAGAGACCCAGTACTTC. Protein sequence: CASSLGTGPQETQYF.